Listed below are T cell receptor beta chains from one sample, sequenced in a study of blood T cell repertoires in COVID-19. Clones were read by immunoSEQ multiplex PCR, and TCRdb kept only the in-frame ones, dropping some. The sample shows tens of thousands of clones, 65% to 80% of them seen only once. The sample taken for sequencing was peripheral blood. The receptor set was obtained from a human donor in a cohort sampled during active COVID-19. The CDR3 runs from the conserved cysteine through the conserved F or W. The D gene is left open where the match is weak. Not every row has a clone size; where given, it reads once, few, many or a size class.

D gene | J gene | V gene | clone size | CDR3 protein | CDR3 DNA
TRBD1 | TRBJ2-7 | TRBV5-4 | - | CASSSRGQGGHEQYF | TGTGCCAGCAGCTCCAGGGGACAGGGGGGGCACGAGCAGTACTTC
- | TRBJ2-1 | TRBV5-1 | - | CASSPGVLLYNEQFF | TGCGCCAGCAGCCCCGGGGTGCTTTTATACAATGAGCAGTTCTTC
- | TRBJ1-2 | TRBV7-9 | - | CASSRSGTHTGHGYTF | TGTGCCAGCAGCAGGTCCGGGACACATACCGGGCATGGCTACACCTTC
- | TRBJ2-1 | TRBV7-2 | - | CASRQGTSSIYNEQFF | TGTGCCAGCAGACAAGGGACATCGTCCATCTACAATGAGCAGTTCTTC
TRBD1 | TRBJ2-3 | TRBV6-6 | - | CASSRDRETDTQYF | TGTGCCAGCAGCCGGGACAGGGAAACAGATACGCAGTATTTT
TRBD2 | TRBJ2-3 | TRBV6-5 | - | CASRPAGAPDTQYF | TGTGCCAGCAGGCCAGCGGGAGCGCCAGATACGCAGTATTTT
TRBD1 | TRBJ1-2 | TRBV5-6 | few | CASSLEGQYHGYTF | TGTGCCAGCAGCTTGGAGGGACAGTATCATGGCTACACCTTC
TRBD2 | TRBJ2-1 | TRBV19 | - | CASSKWEGYNEQFF | TGTGCCAGTAGTAAGTGGGAGGGGTACAATGAGCAGTTCTTC
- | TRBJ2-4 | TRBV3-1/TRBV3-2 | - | CASSGTPPGAKNIQYF | TGTGCCAGCAGCGGAACCCCCCCAGGGGCCAAAAACATTCAGTACTTC
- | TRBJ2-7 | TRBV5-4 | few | CASSLDYYEQYF | TGTGCCAGCAGCTTGGACTACTACGAGCAGTACTTC
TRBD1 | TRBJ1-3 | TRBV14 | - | CASSLGTVPGNTIYF | TGTGCCAGCAGCCTCGGGACAGTCCCTGGAAACACCATATATTTT
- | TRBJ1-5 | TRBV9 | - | CASSVGLGGNQPQHF | TGTGCCAGCAGCGTAGGCCTGGGGGGGAATCAGCCCCAGCATTTT
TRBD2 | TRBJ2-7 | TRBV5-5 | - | CASSLDPQREYEQYF | TGTGCCAGCAGCTTGGATCCCCAGCGGGAGTACGAGCAGTACTTC